The next 12 T cell receptor beta chains were all read from a single sample in a study of CD8+CD57+ T cells in acquired aplastic anemia. Genomic DNA served as template for TCR beta VDJ and CDR3 profiling. One entry per CDR3 protein results from TCRdb running MiXCR on the reads. The sample records 150,000 to 200,000 distinct CDR3 sequences, about 60% being singletons. Input material: sorted CD4+, CD8+, or CD8+CD57+ T cells (not recorded which) from PBMCs. These receptors were taken from a human donor in good health.

Concerning this clonotype: This could be a read error, since a much larger clone is one nucleotide away. The conserved final phenylalanine or tryptophan is absent from the CDR3, which likely points to a read error. The chain combines TRBV4-1 with TRBJ2-1; 7 nucleotides agree with TRBD1. CDR1 is MGHRA and CDR2 is YSYEKL in the germline V gene. The CDR3 is 17 amino acids. V gave up 4 bases and J gave up 3 bases; unmatched junction bases: 12. The CDR3 here is CASSPQGQEPNYNEQFS. CDR3 coding DNA: TGCGCCAGCAGCCCACAAGGACAGGAGCCCAACTACAATGAGCAGTTCTCC.

This clonotype was seen a handful of times. This chain connects TRBV30 to TRBJ1-1; weak D call: TRBD1 (6 bases). The CDR3 contains 13 residues. V gave up 2 bases and J gave up 0 bases, with 7 bases separating them. The germline gives CDR1 GTSNPN, CDR2 SVGIG (reference sequence). CDR3 nucleotides: TGTGCCTGGAGTACAGGGATGAACACTGAAGCTTTCTTT. It codes for CAWSTGMNTEAFF.

V is TRBV19 and J is TRBJ1-1; no clear D gene. V was cut by 5 bases and J by 1 base, with 8 bases left in between. The CDR3 extends over 13 amino acids. CDR1 and CDR2 (germline): LNHDA, SQIVND (reference sequence). In nucleotides, the CDR3 is TGTGCCAGTAGTGTCAGACAGAACACTGAAGCTTTCTTT. This sequence encodes CASSVRQNTEAFF. The full variable domain, in which reference TRBV19 and TRBJ1-1 provide the parts outside the CDR3, is DGGITQSPKYLFRKEGQNVTLSCEQNLNHDAMYWYRQDPGQGLRLIYYSQIVNDFQKGDIAEGYSVSREKKESFPLTVTSAQKNPTAFYLCASSVRQNTEAFFGQGTRLTVV.

V gene TRBV20-1 combines with J gene TRBJ2-1; D might be TRBD2 (6 bases). The CDR3 loop spans 11 amino acids. Germline CDR1 and CDR2: DFQATT and SNEGSKA (reference sequence). Trimming pared 3 bases from V and 8 bases from J, leaving 8 bases between. Written as DNA, the CDR3 is TGCAGTGCTAGGGAGGGACATGAGCAGTTCTTC. Its protein product is CSAREGHEQFF.

This rearrangement joins TRBV20-1 to TRBJ2-7; 10 nucleotides match TRBD1. The CDR3 has 15 residues. Germline V lookup: CDR1 DFQATT, CDR2 SNEGSKA (reference sequence). V was pared by 6 bases and J by 7 bases, with 15 bases of the junction left unmatched. Here the CDR3 reads CSAYPPGTGESEQYF. In nucleotides, the CDR3 is TGCAGTGCGTACCCACCCGGGACAGGGGAGAGTGAGCAGTACTTC.

The CDR3: CATSDPRNGQNPYGYTF. CDR3 bases: TGTGCCACCAGTGATCCTCGGAATGGACAGAACCCCTATGGCTACACCTTC. V usage is TRBV24-1 and J usage is TRBJ1-2; D is perhaps TRBD1 (6 bases). V was clipped by 3 bases and J by 4 bases, with 20 bases between them. CDR3 length: 17 residues. From germline, CDR1 is KGHDR and CDR2 SFDVKD.

This chain uses TRBV5-1 with TRBJ2-7, with a possible D match to TRBD1 (5 bases). The germline V gene encodes CDR1 SGHRS and CDR2 YFSETQ. The V gene lost 4 bases and the J gene lost 1 base, with 15 bases spanning the gap. The CDR3 length is 15 residues. The CDR3 is CASSLTGQPSYEQYF. In DNA, the CDR3 is TGCGCCAGCAGCCTGACTGGACAACCTTCCTACGAGCAGTACTTC.

This clonotype was counted many times. The chain carries TRBV19 and TRBJ2-7, with 7 bases lining up with TRBD1. V dropped 3 bases and J dropped 6; count of bases not matched to a gene: 5. Per germline, CDR1 LNHDA and CDR2 SQIVND (reference sequence). CDR3 length: 13 residues. The CDR3 coding sequence is TGTGCCAGTAGTATGACAGGGTCGGGCGAGCAGTACTTC. Encoded protein: CASSMTGSGEQYF.

J is TRBJ2-3 and V is TRBV5-1, with D perhaps assigned TRBD1 or TRBD2 (5 bases each). This CDR3 is built from 13 residues. Germline CDR1 and CDR2: SGHRS and YFSETQ. V was cut by 4 bases and J by 2 bases, with 8 bases left in between. CDR3 DNA: TGCGCCAGCAGCGAGGGGCTCACAGATACGCAGTATTTT. Translating gives CASSEGLTDTQYF.

The V gene is TRBV7-2, the J gene TRBJ2-7; 7 bases fit TRBD1. The CDR3 extends over 15 amino acids. Germline CDR1 SGHTA, CDR2 FQGNSA. Losses at the gene ends were 5 bases for V and 2 bases for J; bases not matched to a gene: 9. The CDR3 nucleotides read TGTGCCAGCAGCCGCTTCGGGACAGAGACCTACGAGCAGTACTTC. Its protein is CASSRFGTETYEQYF.

V gene TRBV10-3 combines with J gene TRBJ1-2; D perhaps matches TRBD1 (6 bases). CDR3 length: 14 amino acids. V dropped 10 bases and J dropped 3 bases, with 18 bases sitting between them. Germline V gene data show CDR1 as ENHRY and CDR2 as SYGVKD. CDR3 amino acids: CASIEGGADYGYTF. The CDR3 region has the DNA TGTGCCAGCATCGAGGGGGGGGCGGACTATGGCTACACCTTC.

As to this clonotype: Because the CDR3 is missing its conserved closing phenylalanine or tryptophan, this is likely a read error. The chain combines TRBV7-2 with TRBJ1-1; no definite D call. Germline V CDR1 and CDR2: SGHTA, FQGNSA. V lost 5 bases and J 4 bases, leaving 23 bases between the germline ends. This CDR3 contains 17 residues. CDR3 sequence: CASSQPRVSGSGTEAFS. CDR3 DNA sequence: TGTGCCAGCAGCCAGCCCCGTGTCTCAGGTTCGGGCACTGAAGCTTTCTCT.